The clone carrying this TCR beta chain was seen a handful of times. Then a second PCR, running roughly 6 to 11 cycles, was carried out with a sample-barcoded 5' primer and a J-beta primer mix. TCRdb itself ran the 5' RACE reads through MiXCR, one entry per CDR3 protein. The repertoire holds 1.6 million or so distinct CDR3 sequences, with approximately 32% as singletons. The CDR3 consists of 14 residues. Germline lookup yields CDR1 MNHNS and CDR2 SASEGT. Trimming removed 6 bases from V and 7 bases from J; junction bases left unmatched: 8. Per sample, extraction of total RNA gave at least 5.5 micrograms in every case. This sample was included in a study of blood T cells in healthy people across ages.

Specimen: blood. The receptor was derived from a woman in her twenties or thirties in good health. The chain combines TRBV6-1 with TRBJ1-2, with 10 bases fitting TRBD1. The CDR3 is CASSPGQGVVGYTF. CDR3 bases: TGTGCCAGCAGCCCCGGACAGGGGGTGGTTGGCTACACCTTC.